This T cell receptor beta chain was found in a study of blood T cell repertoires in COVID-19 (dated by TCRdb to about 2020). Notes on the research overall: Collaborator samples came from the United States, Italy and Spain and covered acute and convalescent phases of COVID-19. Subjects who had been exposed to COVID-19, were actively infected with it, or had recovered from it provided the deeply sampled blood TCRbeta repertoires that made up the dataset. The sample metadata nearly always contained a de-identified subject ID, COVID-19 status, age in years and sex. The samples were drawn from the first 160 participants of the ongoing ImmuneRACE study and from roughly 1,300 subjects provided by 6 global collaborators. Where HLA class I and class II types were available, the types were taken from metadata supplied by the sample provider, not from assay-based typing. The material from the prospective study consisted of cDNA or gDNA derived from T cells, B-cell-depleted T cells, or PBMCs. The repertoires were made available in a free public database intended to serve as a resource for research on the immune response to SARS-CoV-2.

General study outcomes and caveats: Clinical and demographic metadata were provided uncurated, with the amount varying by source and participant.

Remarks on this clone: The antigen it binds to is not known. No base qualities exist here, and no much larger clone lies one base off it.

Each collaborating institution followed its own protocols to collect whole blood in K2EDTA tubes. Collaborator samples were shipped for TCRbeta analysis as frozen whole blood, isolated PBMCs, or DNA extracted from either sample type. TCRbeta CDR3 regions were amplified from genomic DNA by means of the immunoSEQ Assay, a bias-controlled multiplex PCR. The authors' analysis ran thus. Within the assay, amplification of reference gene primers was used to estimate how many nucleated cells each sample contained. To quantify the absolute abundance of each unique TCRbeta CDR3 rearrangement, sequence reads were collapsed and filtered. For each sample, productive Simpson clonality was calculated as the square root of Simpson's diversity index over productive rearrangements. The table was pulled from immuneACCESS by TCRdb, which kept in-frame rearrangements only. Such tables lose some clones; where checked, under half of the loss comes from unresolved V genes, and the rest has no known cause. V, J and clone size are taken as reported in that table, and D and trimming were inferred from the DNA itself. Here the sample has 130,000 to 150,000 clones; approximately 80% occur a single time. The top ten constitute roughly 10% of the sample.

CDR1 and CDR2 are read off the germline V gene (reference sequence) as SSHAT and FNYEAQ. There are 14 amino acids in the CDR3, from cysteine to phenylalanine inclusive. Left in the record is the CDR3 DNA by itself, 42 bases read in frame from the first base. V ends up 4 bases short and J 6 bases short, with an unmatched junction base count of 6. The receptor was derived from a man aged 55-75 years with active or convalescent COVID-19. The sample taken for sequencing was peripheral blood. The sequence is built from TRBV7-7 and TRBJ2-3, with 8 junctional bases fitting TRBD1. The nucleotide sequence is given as TGTGCCAGCAGCTCGACAGGGGTTGTCGATACGCAGTATTTT. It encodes CASSSTGVVDTQYF.